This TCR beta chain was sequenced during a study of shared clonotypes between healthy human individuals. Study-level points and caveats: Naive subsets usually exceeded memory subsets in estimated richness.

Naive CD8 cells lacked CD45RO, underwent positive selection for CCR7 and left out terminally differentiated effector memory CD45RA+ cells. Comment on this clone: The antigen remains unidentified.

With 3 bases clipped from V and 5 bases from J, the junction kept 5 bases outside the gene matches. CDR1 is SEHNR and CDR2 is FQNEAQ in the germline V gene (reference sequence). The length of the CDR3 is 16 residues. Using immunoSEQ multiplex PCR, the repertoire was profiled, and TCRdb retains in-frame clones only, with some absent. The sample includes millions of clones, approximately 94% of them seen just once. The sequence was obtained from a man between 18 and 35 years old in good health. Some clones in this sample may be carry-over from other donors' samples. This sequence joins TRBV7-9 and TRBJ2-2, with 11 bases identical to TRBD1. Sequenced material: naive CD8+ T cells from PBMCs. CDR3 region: CASSFTGTGGTGELFF. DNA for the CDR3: TGTGCCAGCAGCTTCACCGGGACAGGGGGGACCGGGGAGCTGTTTTTT.